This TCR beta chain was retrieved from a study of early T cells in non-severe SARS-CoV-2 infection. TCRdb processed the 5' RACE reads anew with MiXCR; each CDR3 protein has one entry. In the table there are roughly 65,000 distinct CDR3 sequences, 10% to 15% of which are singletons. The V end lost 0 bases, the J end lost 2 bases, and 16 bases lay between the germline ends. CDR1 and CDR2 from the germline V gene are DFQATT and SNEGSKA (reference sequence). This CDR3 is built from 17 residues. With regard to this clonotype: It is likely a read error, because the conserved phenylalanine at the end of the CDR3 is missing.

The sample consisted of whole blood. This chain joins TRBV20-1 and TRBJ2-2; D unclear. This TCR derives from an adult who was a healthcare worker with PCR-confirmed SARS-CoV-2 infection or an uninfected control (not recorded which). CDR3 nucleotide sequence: TGCAGTGCTAGAGATCGCCTTGACCGCTCTAACACCGGGGAGCTGTTTTCT. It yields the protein CSARDRLDRSNTGELFS.